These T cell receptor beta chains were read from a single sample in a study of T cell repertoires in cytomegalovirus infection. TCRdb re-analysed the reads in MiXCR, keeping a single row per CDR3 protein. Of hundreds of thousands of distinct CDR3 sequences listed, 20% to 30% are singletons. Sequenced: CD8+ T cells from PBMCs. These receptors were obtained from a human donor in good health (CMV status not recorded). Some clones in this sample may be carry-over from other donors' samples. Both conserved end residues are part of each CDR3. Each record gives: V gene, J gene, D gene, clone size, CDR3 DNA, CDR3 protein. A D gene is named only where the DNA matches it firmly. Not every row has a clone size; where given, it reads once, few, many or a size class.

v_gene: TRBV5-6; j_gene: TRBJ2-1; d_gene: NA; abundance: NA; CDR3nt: TGTGCCAGCAGCTACCGAGGGGCCCACAATGAGCAGTTCTTC; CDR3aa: CASSYRGAHNEQFF
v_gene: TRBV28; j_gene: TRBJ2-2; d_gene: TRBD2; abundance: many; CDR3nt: TGTGCCTGCTCGCTGTTAGCGGGGGGTGACACCGGGGAGCTGTTTTTT; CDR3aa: CACSLLAGGDTGELFF
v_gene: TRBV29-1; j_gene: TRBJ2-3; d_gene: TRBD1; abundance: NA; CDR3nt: TGCAGCGTTGATCCCGGGACAGGGTCCGATACGCAGTATTTT; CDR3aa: CSVDPGTGSDTQYF
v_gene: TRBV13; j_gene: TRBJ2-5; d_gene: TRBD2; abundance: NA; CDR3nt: TGTGCCAGCAGCATCGGACTAGCGGAGACCCAGTACTTC; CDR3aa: CASSIGLAETQYF
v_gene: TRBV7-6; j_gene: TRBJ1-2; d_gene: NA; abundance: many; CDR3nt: TGTGCCAGCAGCTTAGGCAGGGGAGATGGCTACACCTTC; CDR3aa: CASSLGRGDGYTF
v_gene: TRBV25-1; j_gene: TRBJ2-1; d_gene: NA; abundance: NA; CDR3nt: TGTGCCAGCAGTAGGAGGGGGGCCTACAATGAGCAGTTCTTC; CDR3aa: CASSRRGAYNEQFF
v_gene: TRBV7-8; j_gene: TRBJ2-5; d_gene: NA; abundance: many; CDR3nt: TGTGCCAGCAGCTTACCGCATGGAGGGGGCTGGGAGACCCAGTACTTC; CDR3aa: CASSLPHGGGWETQYF
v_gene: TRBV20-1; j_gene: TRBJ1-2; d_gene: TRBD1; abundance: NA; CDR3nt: TGCAGTGCTAATCCACAGGGGAATAGCACCTTC; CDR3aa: CSANPQGNSTF
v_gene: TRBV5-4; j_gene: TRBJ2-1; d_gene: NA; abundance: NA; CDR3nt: TGTGCCAGCGATAGGGGGGGGCCCGAGCAGTTCTTC; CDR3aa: CASDRGGPEQFF
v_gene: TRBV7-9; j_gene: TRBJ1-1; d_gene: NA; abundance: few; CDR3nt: TGTGCCAGCAGCTTCGGCCGGGGGGATACTGAAGCTTTCTTT; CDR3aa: CASSFGRGDTEAFF
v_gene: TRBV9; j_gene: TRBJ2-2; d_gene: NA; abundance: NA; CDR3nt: TGTGCCAGCAGCCCCCGCAGGGTCACCGGGGAGCTGTTTTTT; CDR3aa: CASSPRRVTGELFF
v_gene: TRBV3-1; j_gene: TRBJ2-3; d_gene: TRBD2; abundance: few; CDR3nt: TGTGCCAGCAGCGAAATTAGACTAGCCGAAGGGGATACGCAGTATTTT; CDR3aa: CASSEIRLAEGDTQYF
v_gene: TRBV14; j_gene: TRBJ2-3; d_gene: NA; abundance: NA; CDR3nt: TGTGCCAGCAGCCCCCTTAGAGGGTTTGGCACAGATACGCAGTATTTT; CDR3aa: CASSPLRGFGTDTQYF
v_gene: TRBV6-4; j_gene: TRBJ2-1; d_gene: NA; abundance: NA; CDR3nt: TGTGCCAGCAGCAGCAGGGACAACTCCTACAATGAGCAGTTCTTC; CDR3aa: CASSSRDNSYNEQFF
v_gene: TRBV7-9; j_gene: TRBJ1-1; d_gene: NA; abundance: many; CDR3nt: TGTGCCAGCAGCGGTAGGGCTTCTCCGGGGGCTTTCTTT; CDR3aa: CASSGRASPGAFF
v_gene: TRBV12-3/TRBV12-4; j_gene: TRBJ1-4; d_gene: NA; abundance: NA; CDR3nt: TGTGCCAGCAATCTGGGAGCAACTAATGAAAAACTGTTTTTT; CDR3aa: CASNLGATNEKLFF
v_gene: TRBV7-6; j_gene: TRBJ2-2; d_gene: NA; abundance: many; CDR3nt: TGTGCCAGCAGCTTGGCCCCCAACGGCCCGGCGAACACCGGGGAGCTGTTTTTT; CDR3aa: CASSLAPNGPANTGELFF
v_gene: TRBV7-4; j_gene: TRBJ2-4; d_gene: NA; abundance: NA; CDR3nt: TGTGCCAGCAGCTTACCGGGACAAGCAAACATTCAGTACTTC; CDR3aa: CASSLPGQANIQYF
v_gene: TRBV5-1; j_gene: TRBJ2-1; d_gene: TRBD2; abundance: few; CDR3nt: TGCGCCAGCAGCGGAACCGGGACTAGCGGGGATGAGCAGTTCTTC; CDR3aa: CASSGTGTSGDEQFF
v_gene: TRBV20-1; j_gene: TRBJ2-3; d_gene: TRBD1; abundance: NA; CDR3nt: TGCAGTGCTAGCTCAGACAGGGCGAGGACAGATACGCAGTATTTT; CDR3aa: CSASSDRARTDTQYF
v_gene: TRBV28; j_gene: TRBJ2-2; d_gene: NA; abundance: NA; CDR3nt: TGTGCCAGCAGTACCTGGGGGCGCTCGAACACCGGGGAGCTGTTTTTT; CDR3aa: CASSTWGRSNTGELFF
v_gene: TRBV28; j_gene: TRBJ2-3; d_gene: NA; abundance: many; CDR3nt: TGTGCCAGCAGTACGGGGGCTGGCTTGGATACGCAGTATTTT; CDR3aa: CASSTGAGLDTQYF
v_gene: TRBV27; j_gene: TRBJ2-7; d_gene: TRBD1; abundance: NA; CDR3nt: TGTGCCAGCACGACCCGGACAGGGGCAGCCTACGAGCAGTACTTC; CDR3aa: CASTTRTGAAYEQYF
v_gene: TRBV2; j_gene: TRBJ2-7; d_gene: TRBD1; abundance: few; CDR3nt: TGTGCCAGCAGGGTTGGACAGGGAATGTCCTACGAGCAGTACTTC; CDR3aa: CASRVGQGMSYEQYF
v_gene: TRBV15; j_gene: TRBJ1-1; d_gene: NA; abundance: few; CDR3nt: TGTGCCACCAGCAGAGAGCGTTTAGGGACTGAAGCTTTCTTT; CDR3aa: CATSRERLGTEAFF
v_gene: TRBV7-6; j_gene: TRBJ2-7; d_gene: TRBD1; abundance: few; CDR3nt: TGTGCCAGCAGCTTAGGGACAGGGTGGTTTTACGAGCAGTACTTC; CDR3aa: CASSLGTGWFYEQYF
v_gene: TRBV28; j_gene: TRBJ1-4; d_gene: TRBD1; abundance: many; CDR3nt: TGTGCCAGCAGTACCAGGGGGTTTGAGGAAAAACTGTTTTTT; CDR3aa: CASSTRGFEEKLFF
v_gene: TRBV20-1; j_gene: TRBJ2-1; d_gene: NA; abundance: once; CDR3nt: TGCAGTGCTAGCTCGCCAGCCTCCTACAATGAGCAGTTCTTC; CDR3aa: CSASSPASYNEQFF
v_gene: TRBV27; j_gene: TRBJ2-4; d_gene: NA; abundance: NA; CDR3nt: TGTGCCAGCAGTTCGAGTACCAAAAACATTCAGTACTTC; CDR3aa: CASSSSTKNIQYF
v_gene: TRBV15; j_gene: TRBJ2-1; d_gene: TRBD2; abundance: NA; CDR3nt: TGTGCCACCGAGACTAGCGGCTACAATGAGCAGTTCTTC; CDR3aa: CATETSGYNEQFF
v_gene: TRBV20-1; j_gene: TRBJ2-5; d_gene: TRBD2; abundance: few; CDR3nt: TGCAGTGCTAGAGCGTGGCTAGCGGCGGCAGAGACCCAGTACTTC; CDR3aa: CSARAWLAAAETQYF